These T cell receptor beta chains were read from a single sample in a study of shared clonotypes between healthy human individuals. Only in-frame clones appear in the TCRdb table, and some are missing; sequencing was by immunoSEQ multiplex PCR. Among about 2.4 million clones listed, roughly 93% were seen once. The specimen sequenced was naive CD4+ T cells from PBMCs. The receptors here all came from a man between 18 and 29 years old in good health. Some clones in this sample may be carry-over from other donors' samples. CDR3s leave out the opening cysteine and the closing phenylalanine or tryptophan. Each record gives: V gene, CDR3 protein.

>TRBV27
ASSLRTSANTGELF
>TRBV27
ASSPRGGYGYT
>TRBV7-9
ASSATLAGGLETQY
>TRBV6-1
ASTMGPVGDYGYT
>TRBV5-4
ASSVWQGEKLF
>TRBV11-2
ASSLGTGGVVEQF
>TRBV11-2
ASNVGGAYNSPLH
>TRBV7-6
ASSLVRGYEQY
>TRBV28
ASSFAGSTGELF
>TRBV5-1
ASRGSQPQH
>TRBV2
ASSVDREPQH
>TRBV4-3
ASSQDWGGSYNEQF
>TRBV29-1
SVEGGANGYT
>TRBV6-1
ASSEARAGTYEQY
>TRBV7-3
ASSLIPLGGRADTQY
>TRBV2
ASGLQGVSYNEQF
>TRBV7-9
ASSFGTGGAF
>TRBV10-3
AISEGAVQIYGYT
>TRBV30
AWSVGSGEQPQH
>TRBV2
ASNSGVQFNEQF
>TRBV5-6
ASSNGPSGRKTGELF
>TRBV7-9
ASSLNQNTIY
>TRBV7-3
ASSLRPLFSGGGRSSYNEQF
>TRBV7-2
ASSLQGIAYEQY
>TRBV6-1
ASSNQLAGDEQF
>TRBV4-2
ASSPGEGMTVYNEQF